The following is a T cell receptor beta chain sequence with its context. Antigen unknown. The CDR3 runs 13 residues. This entry belongs to a study of stem cell transplantation in POMP-related autoinflammatory disease. Looking at the study overall: Hypothesis: faulty thymoproteasomes impair CD8+ T-cell selection, skewing TRB repertoires.

Sequencing used immunoSEQ multiplex PCR; TCRdb keeps in-frame clones, though not all of them. The sample carries about 26,000 clones, more than 75% recorded once. PRAID featured prominent immunodeficiency. Study-level findings and limits: In patients with PRAID, every analyzed T-cell subset tended to show lower diversity and higher clonality. In PRAID patients, the number of distinct TRB V-J gene pairings was restricted.

This chain connects TRBV7-5 to TRBJ1-1; TRBD1, as called in the table, went unchecked against the DNA. TRBV7-5 constitutes a pseudogene. This clonotype was sampled from a human donor with POMP-related autoinflammation and immune dysregulation (PRAID). Here the sequenced sample was CD4+ T cells from PBMCs, taken before stem cell transplantation. CDR3 amino acids: CARSLATGDEAFF. In DNA form, the CDR3 reads TGTGCCAGAAGCTTAGCCACAGGGGATGAAGCTTTCTTT.